The source of this TCR beta chain is a study of shared clonotypes between healthy human individuals. The CDR3 totals 14 residues. The junction had 3 bases not matched to a gene; V was cut back by 7 bases and J by 5 bases. Germline lookup yields CDR1 LNHDA and CDR2 SQIVND (reference sequence). Assay: immunoSEQ multiplex PCR; the TCRdb copy retains only in-frame clones and omits some. The sample comprises over 400,000 clones, approximately 94% of which are singletons, and about 0.068% rests with the top ten. Sequencing was carried out using naive CD4+ T cells sorted from blood. Subset denoted: CD45RA+ positively selected. The source of this sequence is a woman aged 30 to 39 in good health. This chain uses TRBV19 with TRBJ2-2, with 11 bases that match TRBD1. CDR3: CASTGTGGTGELFF. The CDR3 DNA is TGTGCCAGTACCGGGACAGGGGGAACCGGGGAGCTGTTTTTT. Filled out from reference TRBV19 and TRBJ2-2, the complete variable domain reads DGGITQSPKYLFRKEGQNVTLSCEQNLNHDAMYWYRQDPGQGLRLIYYSQIVNDFQKGDIAEGYSVSREKKESFPLTVTSAQKNPTAFYLCASTGTGGTGELFFGEGSRLTVL.